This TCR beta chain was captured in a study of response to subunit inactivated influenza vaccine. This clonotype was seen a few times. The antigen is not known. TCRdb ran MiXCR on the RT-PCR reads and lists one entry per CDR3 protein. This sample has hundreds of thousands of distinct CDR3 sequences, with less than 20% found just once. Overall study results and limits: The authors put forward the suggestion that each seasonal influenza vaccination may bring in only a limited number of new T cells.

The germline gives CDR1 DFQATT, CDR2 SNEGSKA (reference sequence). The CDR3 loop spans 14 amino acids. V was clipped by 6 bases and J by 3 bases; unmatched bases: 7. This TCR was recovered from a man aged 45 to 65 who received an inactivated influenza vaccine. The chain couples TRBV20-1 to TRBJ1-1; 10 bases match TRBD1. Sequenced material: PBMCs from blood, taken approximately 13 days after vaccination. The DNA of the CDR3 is TGCAGTGCCCAGGACAGGGGGGGCGACACTGAAGCTTTCTTT. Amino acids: CSAQDRGGDTEAFF.